One TCR beta chain is described in this entry. Both 60 Vbeta primers and 13 Jbeta primers went into the PCR. TCRdb's copy holds only in-frame clones and misses some; the assay was immunoSEQ multiplex PCR. There are fewer than 150,000 clones in the sample; 73% occur only once, and around 4% lies in the top ten. The sample originates from a study of cytomegalovirus exposure and HLA in healthy donors. Germline CDR1 reads MGHDK; CDR2 reads SYGVNS. The CDR3 length is 16 residues. Trimming cost V 4 bases and J 1 base; bases outside gene matches: 4. The chain has TRBV25-1 and TRBJ2-2, with 9 bases identical to TRBD2. Sequencing was done on a sample of PBMCs. This TCR came from a woman between 35 and 50 years old in good health and CMV-seronegative. The DNA of the CDR3 is TGTGCCAGCAGTGCCCCTAGCGGGGAGAACACCGGGGAGCTGTTTTTT. It yields the protein CASSAPSGENTGELFF.